This T cell receptor (beta chain) was obtained from a study of T-cell reconstitution after alpha-beta-depleted transplantation in children. This clonotype was seen ten or more times. Unique molecular identifiers were incorporated into the prepared TCRbeta library. TCRdb re-derived calls from the PCR reads in MiXCR, one entry per CDR3 protein. The sample consists of around 500,000 distinct CDR3 sequences, around 12% of them appearing once. The CDR3 is 13 residues long. V gave up 0 bases and J gave up 13 bases, with 16 bases separating them. Germline CDR1 reads DFQATT; CDR2 reads SNEGSKA (reference sequence).

This sequence joins TRBV20-1 and TRBJ2-1; TRBD2 is a possible D gene (5 bases). The TCR comes from a human donor who donated a stem cell graft to a child with combined immunodeficiency. Source: PBMCs from the stem cell graft donor, taken from the stem cell graft. The CDR3 reads CSARDGFGIPQFF. The CDR3 region has the DNA TGCAGTGCTAGAGATGGCTTCGGGATCCCTCAGTTCTTC.